One sample yielded the 5 T cell receptor beta chains listed below, sequenced in a study of early T cells in non-severe SARS-CoV-2 infection. MiXCR, run by TCRdb on the 5' RACE reads, gives a single entry per CDR3 protein. The sample holds 70,000 or so distinct CDR3 sequences, 4.6% seen once. The starting material was whole blood, obtained at baseline. These receptors originate from an adult who was a healthcare worker with PCR-confirmed SARS-CoV-2 infection or an uninfected control (not recorded which). The donor label of this sample is uncertain.

This clonotype was seen a few times. This rearrangement joins TRBV12-3 or TRBV12-4 to TRBJ2-2; 7 bases match TRBD2. Trimming cost V 2 bases and J 7 bases; bases outside gene matches: 7. The CDR3 contains 15 residues. The CDR3 DNA follows: TGTGCCAGCAGTTTAACCGGGGGGAGAAACGGGGAGCTGTTTTTT. Translating gives CASSLTGGRNGELFF.

J is TRBJ1-2 and V is TRBV4-2; TRBD1 aligns across 7 bases. The CDR3 sequence is 17 residues long. The junction had 10 bases not matched to a gene; V was cut back by 1 base and J by 2 bases. Germline V gene data show CDR1 as LGHNA and CDR2 as YNFKEQ. Here the CDR3 reads CASSQGAGGPVNYGYTF. The CDR3 DNA reads as TGTGCCAGCAGCCAAGGGGCAGGGGGTCCCGTAAACTATGGCTACACCTTC.

In its sample, this clonotype was seen a few times. The chain uses TRBV20-1 and TRBJ1-1; possibly TRBD1 for D (5 bases). Germline CDR1 DFQATT, CDR2 SNEGSKA (reference sequence). Deletions cut 3 bases from V and 3 bases from J, with 14 bases between. The CDR3 contains 14 residues. CDR3: CSASGAGSDTEAFF. The CDR3 DNA sequence: TGCAGTGCTAGTGGTGCAGGGTCGGACACTGAAGCTTTCTTT.

This clonotype showed up many times. This sequence joins TRBV29-1 and TRBJ2-7, with a possible D match to TRBD1 (6 bases). V was pared by 4 bases and J by 1 base, with 11 bases between. This CDR3 region has 13 residues. Germline CDR1 and CDR2: SQVTM and ANQGSEA. The chain's CDR3 is CSVARDTSYEQYF. Here the CDR3 DNA reads TGCAGCGTTGCCCGGGACACTTCCTACGAGCAGTACTTC.

V usage is TRBV10-2 and J usage is TRBJ2-7; 9 bases are shared with TRBD1. Germline CDR1 WSHSY, CDR2 SAAADI. The CDR3 consists of 19 residues. J gave up 1 base and V 0 bases, and 13 bases lay outside the gene matches. The CDR3, as DNA: TGCGCCAGCAGTGAGTCGCGGGGGACAGGGCTGGGGTTTTCCTACGAGCAGTACTTC. This sequence encodes CASSESRGTGLGFSYEQYF.